These 2 T cell receptor beta chains were all obtained from the same sample, sequenced in a study of blood T cell repertoires in COVID-19. Method: immunoSEQ multiplex PCR; TCRdb's copy keeps in-frame clones and lacks some. Of 150,000 to 250,000 clones listed, about 80% are singletons. The material sequenced was PBMCs or T cells enriched from blood (not recorded which). The receptors here all came from a man aged 40-49 years who had recovered from COVID-19.

This chain links TRBV6-6 with TRBJ1-1; D not certain. Looked up from germline, CDR1 is MNHNY and CDR2 is SVGAGI (reference sequence). The CDR3 sequence is 12 residues long. The germline V and J ends were trimmed by 2 bases and 11 bases, with 12 bases remaining between them. The CDR3 region is CASSYAGGRAFF. The CDR3 region has the DNA TGTGCCAGCAGTTACGCCGGCGGGAGGGCTTTCTTT.

The chain combines TRBV7-9 with TRBJ2-7, with TRBD2 as a possible D gene (5 bases). Per the germline V gene, CDR1 is SEHNR and CDR2 is FQNEAQ (reference sequence). This CDR3 contains 12 residues. The germline V and J ends were trimmed by 5 bases and 6 bases, with 11 bases remaining between them. CDR3 nucleotides: TGTGCCAGCAGCGGAAGCGGAGCCGAGCAGTACTTC. Translated: CASSGSGAEQYF.